The clone carrying this T cell receptor (beta chain) came up many times. Its target is unknown. Per the original data handling: The study built a papillary thyroid cancer distant-metastasis classifier from CDR3 differences across clinicopathological groups. Using MiXCR, TCRdb reanalyzed the PCR reads. In this record, the V and J calls reflect TCRdb's handling and not the investigators' own analysis. The sample records under 35,000 clones, approximately 15% being singletons. This sample was taken from a study of metastatic and nonmetastatic thyroid tumors. The wider study: Patients with malignant and benign thyroid disease provided blood and tumor or nodule tissue, whose repertoires were compared.

With 4 bases removed from V and 11 bases from J, the gap between germline ends came to 15 bases. This CDR3 has 13 residues. Germline values: CDR1 SGHNT, CDR2 YYREEE (reference sequence). Whole-study findings and limits: The reported finding was significantly higher TCR beta diversity in malignant thyroid tumors relative to benign nodules, in blood and tumor.

Before thyroid surgery, none of the patients had received any treatment. The sample taken for sequencing was blood. J is TRBJ1-4 and V is TRBV5-4; D is unresolved. The source is a female donor with papillary thyroid cancer or a benign thyroid nodule (not recorded which). Some clones in this sample may be carry-over from other donors' samples. The chain's CDR3 is CASSTGPTDKLFF. The DNA of the CDR3 is TGTGCCAGCAGCACCGGGCCCACGGATAAACTGTTTTTT.